Shown below are 8 T cell receptor beta chains from a single sample sequenced in a study of OX40 agonist ivuxolimab in advanced cancers. Preparation of the library involved the immunoSEQ multiplex PCR assay. TCRdb stores this immuneACCESS table with in-frame sequences only. Part of the clones is absent; in the studies checked, under half of the shortfall reflects unresolved V genes, and no reason is known for the rest. Recorded for this sample are just under 65,000 clones; 84% of them occurred a single time. Roughly 9.2% of the sample belongs to the ten largest clones. Specimen: CD4+ or CD8+ T cells sorted from blood, collected in a trial of the OX40 agonist ivuxolimab. These receptors came from an adult with an advanced solid tumor such as melanoma, head and neck, liver or kidney cancer.

The rearrangement joins TRBV19 to TRBJ2-7; TRBD1 agrees at 11 bases. J was trimmed by 5 bases and V by 3 bases; bases with no gene match: 12. This CDR3 region has 17 residues. Germline V gives CDR1 LNHDA, CDR2 SQIVND (reference sequence). CDR3: CASSISPGGDRGNEQYF. CDR3 nucleotide sequence: TGTGCCAGTAGTATCTCCCCGGGGGGGGACAGGGGGAACGAGCAGTACTTC.

This chain links TRBV7-2 with TRBJ2-6; 7 nucleotides align to TRBD1. This CDR3 has 15 residues. V dropped 5 bases and J dropped 12; count of bases not matched to a gene: 13. Germline V gene sequence: CDR1 SGHTA, CDR2 FQGNSA. CDR3 bases: TGTGCCAGCAGCATTACCGGGACAGTTTCAGTCGTCCTGACTTTC. Its translation is CASSITGTVSVVLTF.

The chain couples TRBV6-5 to TRBJ1-1; D may be TRBD1 (5 bases). Germline assignment: CDR1 MNHEY and CDR2 SVGAGI. V was clipped by 5 bases and J by 8 bases, with 9 bases between them. This CDR3 spans 11 amino acids. Written as DNA, the CDR3 is TGTGCCAGCAGTGGGCGGGGGGAAGCTTTCTTT. This translates into CASSGRGEAFF.

This chain links TRBV9 with TRBJ2-7; either TRBD1 or TRBD2 may supply D (5 bases each). The CDR3 is 18 residues long. Germline CDR1 SGDLS, CDR2 YYNGEE. V was trimmed by 3 bases and J by 0 bases, leaving 22 bases between them. CDR3 sequence reads: CASSEGPGPASSSYEQYF. For the CDR3, the DNA is TGTGCCAGCAGCGAGGGGCCGGGGCCAGCGTCAAGCTCCTACGAGCAGTACTTC.

About this clone itself: One junction end disagrees with the germline gene, perhaps due to a read error. The chain is built from TRBV20-1 and TRBJ1-6; TRBD1 matches at 8 bases. Germline V gene lookup returns CDR1 DFQATT and CDR2 SNEGSKA (reference sequence). This CDR3 is 11 amino acids long. The DNA for the CDR3 is TGCAGTGCTGCCCGACAGGGGCCCTCATACTTT. Amino acids: CSAARQGPSYF.

The chain recombines TRBV9 with TRBJ2-2, with D unresolved. This CDR3 has 13 residues. Trimming removed 5 bases from V and 2 bases from J, with 7 bases in between. Germline lookup yields CDR1 SGDLS and CDR2 YYNGEE. CDR3 region: CASRWENTGELFF. As DNA, the CDR3 is TGTGCCAGCAGGTGGGAAAACACCGGGGAGCTGTTTTTT.

The rearrangement links TRBV11-3 to TRBJ1-2; 7 positions agree with TRBD1. This CDR3 contains 16 residues. J gave up 3 bases and V 2 bases, and 9 bases lay outside the gene matches. The germline V gene has CDR1 SGHNT and CDR2 YENEEA. The DNA of the CDR3 is TGTGCCAGCAGCTTATTCTCGACAGGGATCGACTATGGCTACACCTTC. Encoded protein: CASSLFSTGIDYGYTF.

This sequence joins TRBV7-2 and TRBJ1-2; the D is unclear. This CDR3 spans 17 amino acids. With 5 bases removed from V and 4 bases from J, the gap between germline ends came to 23 bases. Germline assignment: CDR1 SGHTA and CDR2 FQGNSA. CDR3: CASSAGHRHFNVYGYTF. The CDR3 DNA reads as TGTGCCAGCAGCGCCGGTCACAGACACTTCAATGTCTATGGCTACACCTTC.